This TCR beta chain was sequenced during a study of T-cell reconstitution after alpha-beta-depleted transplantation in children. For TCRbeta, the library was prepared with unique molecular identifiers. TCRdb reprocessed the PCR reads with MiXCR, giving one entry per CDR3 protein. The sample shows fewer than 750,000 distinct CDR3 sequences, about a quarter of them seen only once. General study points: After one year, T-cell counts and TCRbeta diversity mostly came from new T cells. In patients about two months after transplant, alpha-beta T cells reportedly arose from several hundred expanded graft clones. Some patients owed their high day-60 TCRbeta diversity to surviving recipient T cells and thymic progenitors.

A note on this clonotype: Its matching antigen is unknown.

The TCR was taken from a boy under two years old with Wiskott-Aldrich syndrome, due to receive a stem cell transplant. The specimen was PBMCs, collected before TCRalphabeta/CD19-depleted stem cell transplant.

CDR3 loop: CASSFSMTSDTQYF. The CDR3 bases are TGTGCCAGCAGCTTCAGCATGACTTCAGATACGCAGTATTTT. The V gene is TRBV7-2, the J gene TRBJ2-3; D unclear. Germline CDR1 is SGHTA and CDR2 is FQGNSA. The V and J ends lost 3 bases and 4 bases respectively, with 11 bases between them. The length of the CDR3 is 14 residues. Full variable domain (outside the CDR3, taken from reference TRBV7-2 and TRBJ2-3): GAGVSQSPSNKVTEKGKDVELRCDPISGHTALYWYRQSLGQGLEFLIYFQGNSAPDKSGLPSDRFSAERTGGSVSTLTIQRTQQEDSAVYLCASSFSMTSDTQYFGPGTRLTVL.